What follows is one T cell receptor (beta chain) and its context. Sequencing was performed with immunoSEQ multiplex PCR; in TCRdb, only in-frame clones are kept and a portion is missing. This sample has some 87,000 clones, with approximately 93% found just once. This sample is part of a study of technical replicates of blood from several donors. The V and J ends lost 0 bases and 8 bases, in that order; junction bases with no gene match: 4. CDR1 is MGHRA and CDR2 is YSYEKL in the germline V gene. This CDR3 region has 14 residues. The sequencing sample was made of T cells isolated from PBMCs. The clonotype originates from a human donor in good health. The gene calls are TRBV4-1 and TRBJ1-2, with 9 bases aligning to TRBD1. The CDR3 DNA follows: TGCGCCAGCAGCCAAGAACAGGGGGCGCGGGGCTACACCTTC. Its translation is CASSQEQGARGYTF.